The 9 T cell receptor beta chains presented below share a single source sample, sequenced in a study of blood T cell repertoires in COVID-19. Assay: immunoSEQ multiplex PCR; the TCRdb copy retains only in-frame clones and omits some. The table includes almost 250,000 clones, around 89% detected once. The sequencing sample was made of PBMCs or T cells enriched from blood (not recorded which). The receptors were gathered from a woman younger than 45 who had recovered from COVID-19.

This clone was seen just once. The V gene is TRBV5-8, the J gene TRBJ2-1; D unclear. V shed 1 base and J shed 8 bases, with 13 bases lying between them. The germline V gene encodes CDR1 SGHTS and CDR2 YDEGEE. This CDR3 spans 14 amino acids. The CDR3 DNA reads TGTGCCAGCAGCTTGTCCGGTTGGGCACATGAGCAGTTCTTC. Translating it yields CASSLSGWAHEQFF.

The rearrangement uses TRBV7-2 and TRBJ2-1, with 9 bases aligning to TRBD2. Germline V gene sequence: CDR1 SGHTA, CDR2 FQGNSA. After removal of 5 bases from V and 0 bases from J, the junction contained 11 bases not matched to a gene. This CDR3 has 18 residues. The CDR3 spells CASSPKGAGGGSYNEQFF. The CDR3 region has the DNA TGTGCCAGCAGCCCCAAGGGAGCGGGAGGCGGCTCCTACAATGAGCAGTTCTTC.

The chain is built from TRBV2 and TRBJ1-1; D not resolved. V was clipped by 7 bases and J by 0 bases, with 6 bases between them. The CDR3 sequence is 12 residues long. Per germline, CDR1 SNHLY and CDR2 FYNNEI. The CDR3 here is CASIRLNTEAFF. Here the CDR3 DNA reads TGTGCCAGCATACGGTTGAACACTGAAGCTTTCTTT.

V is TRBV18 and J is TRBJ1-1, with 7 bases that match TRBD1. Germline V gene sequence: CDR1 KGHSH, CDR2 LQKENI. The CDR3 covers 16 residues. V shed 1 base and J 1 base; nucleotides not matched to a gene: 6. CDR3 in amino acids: CASSPQGGVTNTEAFF. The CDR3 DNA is TGTGCCAGCTCACCACAAGGGGGCGTTACGAACACTGAAGCTTTCTTT.

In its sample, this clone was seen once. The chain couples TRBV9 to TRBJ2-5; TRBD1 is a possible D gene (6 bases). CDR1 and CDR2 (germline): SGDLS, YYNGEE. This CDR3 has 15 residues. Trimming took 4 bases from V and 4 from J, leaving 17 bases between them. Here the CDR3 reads CASSSARGSGETQYF. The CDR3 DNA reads TGTGCCAGCAGCTCGGCGAGGGGGAGTGGAGAGACCCAGTACTTC. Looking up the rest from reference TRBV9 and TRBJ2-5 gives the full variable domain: DSGVTQTPKHLITATGQRVTLRCSPRSGDLSVYWYQQSLDQGLQFLIQYYNGEERAKGNILERFSAQQFPDLHSELNLSSLELGDSALYFCASSSARGSGETQYFGPGTRLLVL.

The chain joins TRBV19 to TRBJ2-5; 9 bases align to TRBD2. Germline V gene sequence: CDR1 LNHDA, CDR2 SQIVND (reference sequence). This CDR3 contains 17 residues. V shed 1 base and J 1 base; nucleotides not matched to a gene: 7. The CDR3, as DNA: TGTGCCAGTAGTATAGGTGGCAGACTAGCGGTCCAAGAGACCCAGTACTTC. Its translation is CASSIGGRLAVQETQYF. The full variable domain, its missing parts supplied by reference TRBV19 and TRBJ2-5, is DGGITQSPKYLFRKEGQNVTLSCEQNLNHDAMYWYRQDPGQGLRLIYYSQIVNDFQKGDIAEGYSVSREKKESFPLTVTSAQKNPTAFYLCASSIGGRLAVQETQYFGPGTRLLVL.

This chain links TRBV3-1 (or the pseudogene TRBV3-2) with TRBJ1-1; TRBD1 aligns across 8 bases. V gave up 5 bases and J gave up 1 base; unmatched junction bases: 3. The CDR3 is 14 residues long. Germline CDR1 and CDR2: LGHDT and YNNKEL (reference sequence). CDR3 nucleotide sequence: TGTGCCAGCAGCGGGACAGGTCGGAACACTGAAGCTTTCTTT. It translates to CASSGTGRNTEAFF.

Written as DNA, the CDR3 is TGTGCCAGCAGCCCGAACTATGAAAAACTGTTTTTT. Residues: CASSPNYEKLFF. This chain uses TRBV14 with TRBJ1-4; D is undetermined. The CDR3 contains 12 residues. V dropped 4 bases and J dropped 6 bases, with 6 bases sitting between them. The germline V gene encodes CDR1 SGHDN and CDR2 FVKESK.

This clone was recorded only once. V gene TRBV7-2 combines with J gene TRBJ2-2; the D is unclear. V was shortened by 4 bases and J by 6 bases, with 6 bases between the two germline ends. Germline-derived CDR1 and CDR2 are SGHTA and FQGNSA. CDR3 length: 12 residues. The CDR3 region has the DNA TGTGCCAGCAGCTCCCTCTCCGGGGAGCTGTTTTTT. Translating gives CASSSLSGELFF.